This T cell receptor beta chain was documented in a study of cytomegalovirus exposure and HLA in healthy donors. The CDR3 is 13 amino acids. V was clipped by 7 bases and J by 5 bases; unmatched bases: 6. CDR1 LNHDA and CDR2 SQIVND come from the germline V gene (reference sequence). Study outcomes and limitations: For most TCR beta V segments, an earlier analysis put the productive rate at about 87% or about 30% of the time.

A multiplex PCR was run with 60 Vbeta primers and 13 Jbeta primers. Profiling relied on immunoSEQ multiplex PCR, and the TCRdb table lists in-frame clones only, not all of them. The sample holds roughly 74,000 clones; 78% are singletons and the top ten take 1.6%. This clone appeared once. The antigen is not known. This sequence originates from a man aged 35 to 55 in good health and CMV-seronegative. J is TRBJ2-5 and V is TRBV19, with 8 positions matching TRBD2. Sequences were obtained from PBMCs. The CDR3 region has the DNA TGTGCCAGTACTCAGAGCGGGAGTGAGACCCAGTACTTC. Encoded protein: CASTQSGSETQYF.